The entry below gives a single TCR beta chain sequence along with its context. This CDR3 is 16 amino acids long. Trimming cost V 6 bases and J 0 bases, with 15 bases left between them. Looked up from germline, CDR1 is MGHRA and CDR2 is YSYEKL. Assay: immunoSEQ multiplex PCR; the TCRdb copy retains only in-frame clones and omits some. The data hold roughly 27,000 clones, with approximately 81% observed a single time. This record comes from a study of OX40 agonist ivuxolimab in advanced cancers. The TCR sequence derives from an adult with an advanced solid tumor such as melanoma, head and neck, liver or kidney cancer. The sequencing here drew on CD4+ or CD8+ T cells sorted from blood, taken in a trial of the OX40 agonist ivuxolimab. The rearrangement links TRBV4-1 to TRBJ2-1; the D gene could be TRBD1 or TRBD2 (5 bases each). CDR3 in amino acids: CASSFPFGGSYNEQFF. DNA for the CDR3: TGCGCCAGCAGTTTCCCCTTTGGGGGCTCCTACAATGAGCAGTTCTTC.